What follows are 20 T cell receptor beta chains derived from one specimen sequenced in a study of beta chain features in type 1 diabetes. General observations from the study: TCRB CDR3 length was moderately but significantly reduced in all four CD4+ subsets of Type 1 diabetes patients.

What these receptors recognize is not known. Reverse transcribing all isolated RNA meant expressed TCRB transcripts were sequenced. Method: immunoSEQ multiplex PCR; TCRdb's copy keeps in-frame clones and lacks some. This repertoire shows roughly 340,000 clones, 10% to 15% found once; its top ten account for around 0.0099%. The sequencing sample was made of naive CD4+ T cells from blood. The receptors were gathered from a woman younger than 35 with type 1 diabetes.

The sample holds a few counts of this clone. The chain links TRBV7-9 to TRBJ2-2; D might be TRBD1 (6 bases). The CDR3 runs to 15 residues. Trimming removed 3 bases from V and 1 base from J, with 9 bases in between. The germline gives CDR1 SEHNR, CDR2 FQNEAQ (reference sequence). Written as DNA, the CDR3 is TGTGCCAGCAGCTTGAGGACAGAGAACACCGGGGAGCTGTTTTTT. Residues: CASSLRTENTGELFF.

This clone was detected only a few times. The chain is built from TRBV1 and TRBJ2-5; TRBD1 is the table's D call, not checked against the DNA. TRBV1 is assigned pseudogene status. The CDR3 consists of 15 residues. The CDR3 spells CTSSLISDTQETQYF. CDR3 in DNA: TGCACCAGCAGCCTGATCTCTGACACTCAAGAGACCCAGTACTTC.

The V and J genes are TRBV7-6 and TRBJ1-1; no reliable D call. Germline CDR1 SGHVS, CDR2 FNYEAQ. The CDR3 covers 13 residues. The V end lost 5 bases, the J end lost 2 bases, and 9 bases lay between the germline ends. Here the CDR3 reads CASSPGGNTEAFF. The DNA for the CDR3 is TGTGCCAGCAGCCCAGGAGGAAACACTGAAGCTTTCTTT.

This chain links TRBV4-1 with TRBJ2-7; 7 positions match TRBD1. V was clipped by 1 base and J by 2 bases; unmatched bases: 8. CDR1 MGHRA and CDR2 YSYEKL come from the germline V gene. There are 16 residues in the CDR3. As DNA, the CDR3 is TGCGCCAGCAGCCAAGGTGATCGTCAGGGGGCCTACGAGCAGTACTTC. Its translation: CASSQGDRQGAYEQYF.

The chain employs TRBV4-1 and TRBJ2-7; 11 bases match TRBD1. The germline gives CDR1 MGHRA, CDR2 YSYEKL. Trimming cost V 5 bases and J 3 bases; bases outside gene matches: 3. The CDR3 is 14 residues long. CDR3 sequence: CASSSGQGGYEQYF. The CDR3 nucleotides are TGCGCCAGCAGCTCGGGACAGGGGGGCTACGAGCAGTACTTC.

The rearrangement joins TRBV4-3 to TRBJ2-5; TRBD2 aligns across 8 bases. The CDR3 extends over 17 amino acids. The V gene end was trimmed by 0 bases and the J gene end by 5 bases; junction bases not matched to a gene: 11. Germline V gene lookup returns CDR1 LGHNA and CDR2 YSLEER. CDR3 in amino acids: CASSQDPEAGVGETQYF. The CDR3 nucleotides are TGCGCCAGCAGCCAAGATCCAGAAGCGGGAGTAGGGGAGACCCAGTACTTC.

This clone was detected only once. This chain joins TRBV4-1 and TRBJ2-7, with 10 bases identical to TRBD1. V dropped 4 bases and J dropped 7; count of bases not matched to a gene: 13. CDR3 length: 16 residues. Germline values: CDR1 MGHRA, CDR2 YSYEKL. The CDR3 bases are TGCGCCAGCAGCCGAGAACCGGGACAGGGGCTAAGGGAGCAGTACTTC. It yields the protein CASSREPGQGLREQYF.

This clone appeared a few times. The V call is TRBV6-5, the J call TRBJ2-7; the D gene is possibly TRBD2 (6 bases). The V gene lost 3 bases and the J gene lost 3 bases, with 15 bases spanning the gap. The CDR3 extends over 15 amino acids. Germline CDR1 MNHEY, CDR2 SVGAGI. The DNA for the CDR3 is TGTGCCAGCAGTTATAGTATCCAGGACTACTACGAGCAGTACTTC. Translated, it gives CASSYSIQDYYEQYF.

This clone has more than one count but fewer than ten. This chain joins TRBV30 and TRBJ2-5, with 8 bases fitting TRBD1. The CDR3 runs to 14 residues. Germline V gene data show CDR1 as GTSNPN and CDR2 as SVGIG (reference sequence). V lost 4 bases and J lost 5; bases outside the gene matches: 9. Written as DNA, the CDR3 is TGTGCCTGGAAGCACAGGGGGTTAATGGAGACCCAGTACTTC. Protein sequence: CAWKHRGLMETQYF.

The V gene is TRBV11-2, the J gene TRBJ2-1; 9 bases are a match to TRBD2. The length of the CDR3 is 15 residues. Germline V gives CDR1 SGHAT, CDR2 FQNNGV. The ends lost 5 bases at V and 8 bases at J; junction bases unmatched: 10. Here the CDR3 reads CASSPTSGPRYEQFF. For the CDR3, the DNA is TGTGCCAGCAGCCCCACTAGCGGGCCAAGATATGAGCAGTTCTTC.

V and J are TRBV4-3 and TRBJ2-1; D is possibly TRBD2 (6 bases). CDR1 is LGHNA, CDR2 YSLEER, per germline. The CDR3 runs 15 residues. V was pared by 8 bases and J by 4 bases, with 18 bases between. CDR3 loop: CASSRDSLIYNEQFF. The CDR3 bases are TGCGCCAGCTCAAGGGACTCTTTAATTTACAATGAGCAGTTCTTC.

This clone was seen only a few times. V usage is TRBV18 and J usage is TRBJ1-3; unclear D gene. The CDR3 contains 12 residues. The V and J ends lost 2 bases and 7 bases respectively, with 6 bases between them. Germline loops: CDR1 KGHSH, CDR2 LQKENI. The CDR3 here is CASSPIGNTIYF. CDR3 sequence (DNA): TGTGCCAGCTCACCAATCGGGAACACCATATATTTT.

The chain joins TRBV4-1 to TRBJ1-1; weak D call: TRBD1 (6 bases). V lost 2 bases, J lost 2 bases, and 9 bases lay in between. Germline V gene lookup returns CDR1 MGHRA and CDR2 YSYEKL. The CDR3 loop spans 14 amino acids. CDR3 sequence reads: CASSQLTGNTEAFF. The CDR3 DNA is TGCGCCAGCAGCCAATTGACAGGTAACACTGAAGCTTTCTTT.

The chain is built from TRBV29-1 and TRBJ2-2, with TRBD1 identical over 9 bases. This CDR3 has 13 amino acids. CDR1 is SQVTM and CDR2 is ANQGSEA in the germline V gene. Trimming cost V 4 bases and J 8 bases; bases outside gene matches: 5. The CDR3 DNA follows: TGCAGCGTTGGGGACAGGGCTTTGGGGGAGCTGTTTTTT. Amino acid sequence: CSVGDRALGELFF.

This clone was seen only a few times. The chain recombines TRBV5-6 with TRBJ2-3; 15 nucleotides align to TRBD2. Losses at the gene ends were 4 bases for V and 6 bases for J; bases not matched to a gene: 0. The CDR3 is 14 amino acids. Looked up from germline, CDR1 is SGHDT and CDR2 is YYEEEE. CDR3 in amino acids: CASSGTSGGDTQYF. The DNA for the CDR3 is TGTGCCAGCAGCGGGACTAGCGGGGGGGATACGCAGTATTTT.

This clone was observed a few times. J is TRBJ1-1 and V is TRBV7-9; 7 nucleotides match TRBD1. CDR3 length: 14 amino acids. The trim removed 5 bases at V and 3 bases at J, leaving 6 bases unmatched. From germline, CDR1 is SEHNR and CDR2 FQNEAQ (reference sequence). CDR3 region: CASSLQDRDTEAFF. CDR3 nucleotide sequence: TGTGCCAGCAGCCTGCAAGACAGGGACACTGAAGCTTTCTTT.

This clone was seen more than once but under ten times. The chain is built from TRBV6-1 and TRBJ1-5; D unclear. The CDR3 runs to 16 residues. CDR1 is MNHNS and CDR2 is SASEGT in the germline V gene. Trimming pared 0 bases from V and 3 bases from J, leaving 12 bases between. CDR3 sequence (DNA): TGTGCCAGCAGTGAAGCGACGGCCAGGTCCAATCAGCCCCAGCATTTT. As protein: CASSEATARSNQPQHF.

CDR3 residues: CASSLNPGARYEQYF. CDR3 bases: TGTGCCAGCAGCTTAAACCCAGGGGCCCGCTACGAGCAGTACTTC. The V and J genes are TRBV11-3 and TRBJ2-7, with D possibly TRBD1 on 6 matching bases. Per the germline V gene, CDR1 is SGHNT and CDR2 is YENEEA. V lost 2 bases to trimming and J lost 3 bases, with 14 bases between them. This CDR3 contains 15 residues.

The chain employs TRBV5-1 and TRBJ2-1; D may be TRBD2 (5 bases). V lost 1 base to trimming and J lost 5 bases, with 16 bases between them. Germline CDR1 and CDR2: SGHRS and YFSETQ. The CDR3 spans 16 residues. CDR3 loop: CASSLFAVPGNNEQFF. The DNA for the CDR3 is TGCGCCAGCAGCTTGTTCGCGGTCCCGGGAAACAATGAGCAGTTCTTC.

This chain connects TRBV9 to TRBJ2-7; 10 nucleotides agree with TRBD1. V gave up 3 bases and J gave up 5 bases; unmatched junction bases: 11. Germline-derived CDR1 and CDR2 are SGDLS and YYNGEE. This CDR3 contains 16 residues. CDR3 in DNA: TGTGCCAGCAGCGCATCGGGACAGGGGTACGCTCACGAGCAGTACTTC. Protein: CASSASGQGYAHEQYF.